The present TCR beta chain was sequenced within a study of cytomegalovirus exposure and HLA in healthy donors. The CDR3 is 21 residues long. V shed 0 bases and J 0 bases; nucleotides not matched to a gene: 18. Germline assignment: CDR1 ENHRY and CDR2 SYGVKD. While the first cohort had over 650 subjects, the donors belonged to the separate validation cohort of about 110 subjects. This clone is medium-sized by share. Measured with immunoSEQ multiplex PCR; TCRdb has only the in-frame clones, and not every one. The table records 200,000 to 300,000 clones, around nine tenths of them present only once. Material: PBMCs. The rearrangement links TRBV10-3 to TRBJ2-7, with TRBD1 matching 9 bases. The sequence was collected from a man between 18 and 29 years old in good health and CMV-seronegative. The DNA for the CDR3 is TGTGCCATCAGTGAGTCGAAAGTGGGGGACAGGGCTGTTGTGAGCTCCTACGAGCAGTACTTC. Translated, it gives CAISESKVGDRAVVSSYEQYF.